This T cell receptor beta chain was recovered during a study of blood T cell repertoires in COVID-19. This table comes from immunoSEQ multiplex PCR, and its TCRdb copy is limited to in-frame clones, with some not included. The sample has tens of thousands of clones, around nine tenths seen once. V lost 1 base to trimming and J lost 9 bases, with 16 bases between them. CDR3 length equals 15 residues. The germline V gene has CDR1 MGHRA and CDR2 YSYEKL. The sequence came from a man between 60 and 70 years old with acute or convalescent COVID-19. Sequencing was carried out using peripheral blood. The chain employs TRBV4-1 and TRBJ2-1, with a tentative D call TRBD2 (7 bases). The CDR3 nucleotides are TGCGCCAGCAGCCAAGGGTGGTTAGGGGGGGGTGAGCAGTTCTTC. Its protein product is CASSQGWLGGGEQFF.